This record covers a single TCR beta chain. What it recognizes is unknown. These data come from a study of identical twins. Regarding the study as a whole: Where out-of-frame alpha sequences were twin-shared, they showed excess low generation probability. Fewer insertions marked abundant cord blood beta clonotypes; young adult naive trended weakly, memory not at all.

Template switching created a universal primer site, and the cDNA included unique molecular identifiers. One entry per CDR3 protein, called by TCRdb with MiXCR from the 5' RACE reads. This sample carries 250,000 to 300,000 distinct CDR3 sequences, approximately 8.6% of them seen once, and the ten largest clones take 3%. Germline values: CDR1 SGHDT, CDR2 YYEEEE. V lost 2 bases and J lost 5, with 25 bases in between. The CDR3 extends over 18 amino acids. Separately, the same data were catalogued under a study of yellow fever vaccine responses in identical twins.

The TCR comes from a woman aged 18-30 years in good health. Sequencing was performed on CD8+ T cells sorted from blood. This sequence joins TRBV5-6 and TRBJ2-5; no clear D gene. The CDR3: CASSFGAYAENSQETQYF. The CDR3 DNA reads as TGTGCCAGCAGCTTCGGTGCCTATGCAGAGAATTCCCAGGAGACCCAGTACTTC.